The clone carrying this T cell receptor (beta chain) was observed many times. The target antigen is unknown. This CDR3 region has 12 residues. Trimming shortened V by 3 bases and J by 10 bases, and 7 bases separated the two germline ends. Germline V gives CDR1 SGHTA, CDR2 FQGNSA. TCRdb passed the 5' RACE reads through MiXCR, listing each CDR3 protein once. The sample records 500,000 or so distinct CDR3 sequences, roughly 5% being singletons. These data belong to a study of CD8 T cells in ankylosing spondylitis. Overall study findings and caveats: It appeared that ankylosing spondylitis blood was characterized by a TCR beta motif of several highly homologous variants.

The chain joins TRBV7-2 to TRBJ1-6; no definite D call. The sequence was obtained from a male donor with ankylosing spondylitis. Sequencing was carried out using blood, either unsorted or a sorted T cell fraction (not recorded which). The CDR3: CASSFSFSPLHF. CDR3 nucleotide sequence: TGTGCCAGCAGCTTTTCGTTCTCACCCCTCCACTTT.